This TCR beta chain was recovered during a study of CD8 T cells in ankylosing spondylitis. TCRdb reprocessed the 5' RACE reads with MiXCR, giving one entry per CDR3 protein. Found here are roughly 260,000 distinct CDR3 sequences, 20% of them singletons; the top ten hold roughly 8.3%. Looked up from germline, CDR1 is LGHNA and CDR2 is YNFKEQ. Trimming left V 0 bases short and J 7 bases short, with 12 bases between. CDR3 length: 14 amino acids. This TCR came from a male donor with ankylosing spondylitis or in good health (not recorded which). The sequenced sample was blood, either unsorted or a sorted T cell fraction (not recorded which). The chain has TRBV4-2 and TRBJ1-2; D remains ambiguous. The CDR3 nucleotides are TGTGCCAGCAGCCAAGATAATGGAGGCGGTGGCTACACCTTC. Translating gives CASSQDNGGGGYTF.